This record concerns one T cell receptor (beta chain) sequence. V shed 3 bases and J 3 bases; nucleotides not matched to a gene: 5. This CDR3 comprises 16 residues. The germline CDR1 and CDR2 sequences are SNHLY and FYNNEI. This record comes from a study of blood T cell repertoires in COVID-19. Study-level background: PBMCs, B-cell-depleted T cells, or T cells were the source of the cDNA or gDNA that made up the material.

Using immunoSEQ multiplex PCR, the repertoire was profiled, and TCRdb retains in-frame clones only, with some absent. The repertoire holds about 350,000 clones, with about 88% as singletons. Assignment of participants to cohorts was predicated upon participant-reported clinical history. The sample was PBMCs or T cells enriched from blood (not recorded which). This receptor was taken from a woman in her twenties or thirties who had been exposed to COVID-19. J is TRBJ2-1 and V is TRBV2; 10 bases align to TRBD2. The CDR3 DNA follows: TGTGCCAGCAGTGATGGACTAGCGGTGAGCTACAATGAGCAGTTCTTC. Protein: CASSDGLAVSYNEQFF.